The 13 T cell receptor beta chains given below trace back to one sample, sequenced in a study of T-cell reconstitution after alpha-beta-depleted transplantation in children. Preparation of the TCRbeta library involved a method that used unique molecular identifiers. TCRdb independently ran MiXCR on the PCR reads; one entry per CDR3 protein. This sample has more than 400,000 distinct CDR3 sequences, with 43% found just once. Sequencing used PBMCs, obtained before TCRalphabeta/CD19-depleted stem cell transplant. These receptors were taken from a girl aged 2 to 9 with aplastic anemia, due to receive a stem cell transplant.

CDR3 sequence reads: CASRTPLEETQYF. The DNA of the CDR3 is TGTGCCAGCAGAACTCCCCTTGAGGAGACCCAGTACTTC. The rearrangement uses TRBV28 and TRBJ2-5; unclear D gene. Germline V CDR1 and CDR2: MDHEN, SYDVKM. Trimming left V 6 bases short and J 5 bases short, with 13 bases between. The CDR3 spans 13 residues.

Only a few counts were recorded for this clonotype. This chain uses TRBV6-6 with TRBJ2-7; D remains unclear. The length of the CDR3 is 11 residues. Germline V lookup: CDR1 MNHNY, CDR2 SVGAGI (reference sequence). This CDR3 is CATLGSYEQYF. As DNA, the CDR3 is TGTGCGACGTTGGGTTCCTACGAGCAGTACTTC.

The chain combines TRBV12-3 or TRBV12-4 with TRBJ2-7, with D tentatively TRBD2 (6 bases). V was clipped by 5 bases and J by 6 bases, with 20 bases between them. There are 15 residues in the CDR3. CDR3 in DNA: TGTGCCAGCAGTACCTACTCCGGGACTCTTGGCGAGCAGTACTTC. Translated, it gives CASSTYSGTLGEQYF.

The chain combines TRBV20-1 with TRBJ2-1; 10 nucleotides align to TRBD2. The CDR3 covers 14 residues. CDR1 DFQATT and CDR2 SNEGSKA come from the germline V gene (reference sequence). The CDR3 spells CSRSLGLADNEQFF. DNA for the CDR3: TGCAGCCGGAGTTTAGGACTAGCGGACAATGAGCAGTTCTTC.

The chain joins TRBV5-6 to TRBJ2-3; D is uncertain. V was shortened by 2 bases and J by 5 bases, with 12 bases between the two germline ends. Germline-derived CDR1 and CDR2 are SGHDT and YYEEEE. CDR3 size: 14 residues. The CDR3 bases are TGTGCCAGCAGCTTACGCCCGGCGGAAGATACGCAGTATTTT. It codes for CASSLRPAEDTQYF. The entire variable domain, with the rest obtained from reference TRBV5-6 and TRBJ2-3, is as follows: DAGVTQSPTHLIKTRGQQVTLRCSPKSGHDTVSWYQQALGQGPQFIFQYYEEEERQRGNFPDRFSGHQFPNYSSELNVNALLLGDSALYLCASSLRPAEDTQYFGPGTRLTVL.

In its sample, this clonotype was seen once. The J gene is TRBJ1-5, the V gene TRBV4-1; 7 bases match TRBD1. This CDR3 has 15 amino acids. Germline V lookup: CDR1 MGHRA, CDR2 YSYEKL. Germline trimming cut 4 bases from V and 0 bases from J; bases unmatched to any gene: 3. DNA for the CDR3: TGCGCCAGCAGCCCCCGGGACAGTAGCAATCAGCCCCAGCATTTT. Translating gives CASSPRDSSNQPQHF.

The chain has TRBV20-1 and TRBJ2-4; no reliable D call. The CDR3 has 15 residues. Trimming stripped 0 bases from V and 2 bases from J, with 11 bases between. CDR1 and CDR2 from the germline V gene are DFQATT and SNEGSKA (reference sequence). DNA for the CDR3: TGCAGTGCTAGAGATTTCCCAGGTACCAAAAACATTCAGTACTTC. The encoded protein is CSARDFPGTKNIQYF.

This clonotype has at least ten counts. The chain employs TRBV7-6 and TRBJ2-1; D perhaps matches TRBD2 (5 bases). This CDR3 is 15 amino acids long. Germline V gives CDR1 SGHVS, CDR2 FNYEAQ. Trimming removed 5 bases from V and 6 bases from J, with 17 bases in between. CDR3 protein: CASSPEASWGNEQFF. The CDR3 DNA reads TGTGCCAGCAGCCCTGAGGCTAGCTGGGGCAATGAGCAGTTCTTC.

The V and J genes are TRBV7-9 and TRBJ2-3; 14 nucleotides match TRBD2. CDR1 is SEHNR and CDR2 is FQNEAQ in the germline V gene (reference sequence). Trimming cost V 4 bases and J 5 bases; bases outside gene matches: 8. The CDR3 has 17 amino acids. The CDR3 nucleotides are TGTGCCAGCAGCTCGAGACTAGCGGGAGGGCTGGGAGATACGCAGTATTTT. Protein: CASSSRLAGGLGDTQYF.

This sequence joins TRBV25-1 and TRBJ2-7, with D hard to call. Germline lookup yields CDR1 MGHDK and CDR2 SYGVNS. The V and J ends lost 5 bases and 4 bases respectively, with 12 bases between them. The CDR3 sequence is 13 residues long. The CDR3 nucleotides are TGTGCCAGCAGTCCGGCCGGCCGGTACGAGCAGTACTTC. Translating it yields CASSPAGRYEQYF.

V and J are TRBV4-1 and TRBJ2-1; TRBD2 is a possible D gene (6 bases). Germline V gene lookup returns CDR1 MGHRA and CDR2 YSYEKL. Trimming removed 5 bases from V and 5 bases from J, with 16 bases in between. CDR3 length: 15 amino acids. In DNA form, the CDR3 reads TGCGCCAGCAGCGCTCAGTTGGGGAGGAACAATGAGCAGTTCTTC. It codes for CASSAQLGRNNEQFF.

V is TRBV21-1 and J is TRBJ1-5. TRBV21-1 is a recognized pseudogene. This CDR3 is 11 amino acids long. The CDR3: CASEPRLVSHF. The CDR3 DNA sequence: TGTGCCAGCGAGCCTCGACTGGTCAGTCATTTT.

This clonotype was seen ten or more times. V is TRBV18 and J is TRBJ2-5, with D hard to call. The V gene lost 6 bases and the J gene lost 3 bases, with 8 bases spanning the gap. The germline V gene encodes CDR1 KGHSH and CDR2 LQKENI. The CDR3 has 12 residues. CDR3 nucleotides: TGTGCCAGCTCCCCTATTGAAGAGACCCAGTACTTC. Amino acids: CASSPIEETQYF.